The TCR beta chain under discussion was sequenced for a study of OX40 agonist ivuxolimab in advanced cancers. Background on the whole study: The costimulatory receptor OX40 (CD134) was targeted by ivuxolimab, a fully human IgG2 agonistic monoclonal antibody. Partial responses occurred in three dose-escalation patients: two with cutaneous melanoma and one with hepatocellular carcinoma. Patients were allowed to have had prior anti-PD-1, anti-PD-L1 or anti-CTLA-4 therapy, and 30% to 50% of the dose-escalation patients had previously received checkpoint inhibitors. The point of sequencing TCRbeta in the periphery was to test whether ivuxolimab changed TCR sequence diversity and drove clonal T-cell expansion. The monotherapy dose-escalation portion (N of about 57 patients) of the phase I ivuxolimab trial is reported in the paper. Intravenous ivuxolimab was administered to patients every 2 weeks at six dose levels: 0.01, 0.1, 0.3, 1.5, 3 and 10 mg/kg. In the dose-escalation cohort, 75% to 85% of patients were male, and the mean age was approximately 60 years with a range of about 20 to 79. Of the roughly 52 dose-escalation patients, hepatocellular carcinoma was present in approximately 20, melanoma in roughly 15, renal cell carcinoma in 9 and head and neck cancer in 9.

The trial excluded patients who had a history of autoimmune disease or who were on systemic immunosuppression. In every dose cohort, peripheral blood was drawn for TCR sequencing at baseline, cycle 4 day 1, and cycle 7 day 1. The samples were drawn from a first-in-human, open-label, multicenter phase I dose-escalation trial of ivuxolimab. Adults with locally advanced or metastatic head and neck squamous cell, hepatocellular, melanoma or renal cell carcinoma were enrolled in the trial. CD4+ and CD8+ T cells were sorted separately from peripheral blood before TCR sequencing. On the study overall, not on this receptor specifically: In the 0.1-3.0 mg/kg groups, partial responders were among the patients with the lowest normalized peripheral clonal expansion, particularly in CD8+ T cells. After ivuxolimab, more expanded clones were found on average in CD8+ T cells than in CD4+ T cells. Antigen specificity was not determined for the clonally expanded peripheral T cells. Low levels of normalized T-cell clonal expansion were also seen in some patients who did not respond. Clonal expansion of both CD4+ and CD8+ blood T cells was observed from baseline to week 6 at doses 0.1 to 3.0 mg/kg.

Genomic DNA was extracted from sorted cells for sequencing of the TCRbeta CDR3 region. The immunoSEQ Assay was used for sequencing of TCRbeta CDR3 regions. TCRdb provides this immuneACCESS table in a form limited to in-frame rearrangements. Some clones are lacking; in checked studies, under half of them reflect an unresolved V gene, and why the rest are absent is not known. The sample has 100,000 to 110,000 clones on record, about nine tenths of them singletons. The leading ten clones occupy about 0.15% of the sample. This clone was seen a single time. Its specific antigen is unknown. One base away there is no much larger clone; base qualities are not given. From the germline V gene, CDR1 is SGHNT and CDR2 is YENEEA. The trim is 3 bases for V and 6 bases for J, with a gap of 5 bases between the germline ends. The CDR3 starts with the cysteine, ends with the phenylalanine, and has 12 residues. The read is trimmed to its CDR3 DNA, 36 bases read in frame from base 1.

This receptor chain uses TRBV11-3 and TRBJ2-2; the D gene is not confidently resolved. The receptor was derived from an adult with an advanced solid tumor such as melanoma, head and neck, liver or kidney cancer. The sequences come from CD4+ or CD8+ T cells sorted from blood, collected in a trial of the OX40 agonist ivuxolimab. The nucleotides are TGTGCCAGCAGCTTCTCCCCCGGGGAGCTGTTTTTT. Translated, this gives CASSFSPGELFF.